This passage covers 7 T cell receptor beta chains from one sample sequenced in a study of metastatic and nonmetastatic thyroid tumors. TCRdb re-called the PCR reads with MiXCR. The data contain roughly 4,900 clones, 28% of them singletons. Every patient underwent thyroid surgery untreated. The sample comprised adjacent normal tissue. These receptors were obtained from a female donor with papillary thyroid cancer or a benign thyroid nodule (not recorded which). Some clones in this sample may be carry-over from other donors' samples.

This clone occurred a few times. The V gene is TRBV19, the J gene TRBJ1-6; D remains ambiguous. V was clipped by 3 bases and J by 7 bases, with 10 bases between them. Germline loops: CDR1 LNHDA, CDR2 SQIVND (reference sequence). There are 14 residues in the CDR3. In nucleotides, the CDR3 is TGTGCCAGTAGTATGAGCCTAAACAATTCACCCCTCCACTTT. Translation gives CASSMSLNNSPLHF.

In its sample, this clone was seen a few times. This CDR3 is CASSYWDTTEAFF. The CDR3 region has the DNA TGTGCCAGCAGTTACTGGGACACCACTGAAGCTTTCTTT. The chain joins TRBV6-2 or TRBV6-3 to TRBJ1-1, with a weak D call TRBD1 (6 bases). Germline CDR1 reads MNHEY; CDR2 reads SVGEGT. CDR3 length: 13 residues. Trimming removed 1 base from V and 4 bases from J, with 7 bases in between.

This clone was recorded a few times. The chain couples TRBV6-5 to TRBJ1-2, with unresolved D. Per germline, CDR1 MNHEY and CDR2 SVGAGI. Trimming stripped 0 bases from V and 2 bases from J, with 16 bases between. There are 17 residues in the CDR3. The CDR3, as DNA: TGTGCCAGCAGTTACTCGAGAGGCCTAGGAGGGAACTATGGCTACACCTTC. It specifies CASSYSRGLGGNYGYTF.

Within the sample, this clone is medium-sized. The chain carries TRBV20-1 and TRBJ1-1; D not resolved. From germline, CDR1 is DFQATT and CDR2 SNEGSKA (reference sequence). The CDR3 has 13 amino acids. Trimming removed 1 base from V and 1 base from J, with 7 bases in between. The CDR3 DNA is TGCAGTGCTAGAGTTATCCCGAACACTGAAGCTTTCTTT. Its translation is CSARVIPNTEAFF.

In its sample, this clone is medium-sized. The chain combines TRBV6-1 with TRBJ1-2; D unclear. Trimming took off 6 bases at V and 7 bases at J, with 12 bases between the two ends. Germline V gene data show CDR1 as MNHNS and CDR2 as SASEGT. This CDR3 region has 12 residues. The DNA for the CDR3 is TGTGCCAGCAGGGACGGGGTAGGTGGCTACACCTTC. This translates into CASRDGVGGYTF.

This clone has a handful of counts. Because it lacks the conserved phenylalanine or tryptophan at the end, this CDR3 is likely a read error. The chain joins TRBV6-9 to TRBJ2-7; the D gene is possibly TRBD1 (5 bases). V was cut by 6 bases and J by 7 bases, with 16 bases left in between. CDR3 length: 13 residues. In germline, CDR1 is MNHGY, CDR2 SVAAGI. CDR3 amino acids: CASRILQDQEQYL. CDR3 sequence (DNA): TGTGCCAGCAGAATCCTACAGGACCAAGAGCAGTACCTC.

The table lists this clone with many counts. The chain employs TRBV29-1 and TRBJ2-3; a weak D match, TRBD2 (6 bases). The CDR3 runs to 14 residues. V lost 6 bases and J 3 bases, leaving 16 bases between the germline ends. Germline CDR1 SQVTM, CDR2 ANQGSEA. CDR3 sequence reads: CSVMPGGGTDTQYF. CDR3 DNA sequence: TGCAGCGTGATGCCCGGAGGAGGGACAGATACGCAGTATTTT.